This entry lists 18 T cell receptor beta chains sequenced from one sample in a study of yellow fever vaccine responses in identical twins. TCRdb recomputed calls from the RT-PCR reads with MiXCR, one row per CDR3 protein. The repertoire has around 18,000 distinct CDR3 sequences, approximately 78% of them found once; the top ten carry 1.8%. Sequenced material: T cells from blood (PBMCs), unsorted or a sorted subset (not recorded which), taken before or after yellow fever vaccination (not recorded which). These receptors were obtained from a woman in her late teens or twenties who received the yellow fever vaccine.

The rearrangement uses TRBV7-9 and TRBJ2-7, with D maybe TRBD2 (5 bases). V was pared by 5 bases and J by 6 bases, with 23 bases between. Per germline, CDR1 SEHNR and CDR2 FQNEAQ (reference sequence). The CDR3 is made up of 16 amino acids. The CDR3, as DNA: TGTGCCAGCAGCCGGTATAATCCTTCGCGGGCCTCCGAGCAGTACTTC. Translation gives CASSRYNPSRASEQYF.

The rearrangement links TRBV14 to TRBJ2-1, with no clear D. V lost 3 bases and J lost 3, with 6 bases in between. The CDR3 is 13 residues long. Germline lookup yields CDR1 SGHDN and CDR2 FVKESK. CDR3 region: CASSHLGYNEQFF. The CDR3 coding sequence is TGTGCCAGCAGCCATCTAGGCTACAATGAGCAGTTCTTC.

A remark on this clonotype: The junction and the germline gene differ at one end; a read error may be behind it. The V and J genes are TRBV7-2 and TRBJ1-1; no definite D call. Germline CDR1 is SGHTA and CDR2 is FQGNSA. The CDR3 runs 12 residues. The CDR3 region has the DNA TGTGCCAGCACCTTAGGCGGCACTGAAGCTTTCTTT. This codes for CASTLGGTEAFF.

V is TRBV5-1 and J is TRBJ2-1; TRBD1 aligns across 10 bases. Losses at the gene ends were 4 bases for V and 7 bases for J; bases not matched to a gene: 2. This CDR3 comprises 13 residues. Germline CDR1 SGHRS, CDR2 YFSETQ. The CDR3 reads CASSPGQGNEQFF. The DNA for the CDR3 is TGCGCCAGCAGCCCGGGACAGGGGAATGAGCAGTTCTTC.

This clonotype was picked up one time. The rearrangement uses TRBV11-3 and TRBJ2-5, with TRBD1 matching 8 bases. Trimming cost V 4 bases and J 13 bases; bases outside gene matches: 14. This CDR3 has 14 amino acids. Per germline, CDR1 SGHNT and CDR2 YENEEA. The CDR3 sequence: CASSSGQGRSLLYF. Here the CDR3 DNA reads TGTGCCAGCAGCTCCGGACAGGGTCGATCTCTCTTGTACTTC.

V and J are TRBV2 and TRBJ2-7, with a tentative D call TRBD2 (5 bases). The CDR3 has 15 residues. Germline V gives CDR1 SNHLY, CDR2 FYNNEI. Trimming cost V 4 bases and J 4 bases, with 17 bases left between them. The CDR3 spells CASSAEKAELYEQYF. In DNA, the CDR3 is TGTGCCAGCAGTGCGGAAAAAGCGGAACTATACGAGCAGTACTTC.

This chain uses TRBV29-1 with TRBJ2-5; 10 bases agree with TRBD1. The CDR3 spans 15 residues. Trimming removed 0 bases from V and 5 bases from J; junction bases left unmatched: 6. Germline V lookup: CDR1 SQVTM, CDR2 ANQGSEA. The CDR3 region has the DNA TGCAGCGTTGAAGATCTCGACAGGGGGCAGGAGACCCAGTACTTC. As protein: CSVEDLDRGQETQYF.

The gene calls are TRBV3-1 and TRBJ2-1, with D unclear. Germline V gives CDR1 LGHDT, CDR2 YNNKEL (reference sequence). The CDR3 contains 13 residues. V was trimmed by 5 bases and J by 8 bases, leaving 13 bases between them. For the CDR3, the DNA is TGTGCCAGCAGCTTTGACCCGCGACATGAGCAGTTCTTC. Protein: CASSFDPRHEQFF.

This chain links TRBV5-1 with TRBJ2-7; D possibly uses TRBD1 or TRBD2 (5 bases each). V was clipped by 4 bases and J by 3 bases, with 11 bases between them. CDR3 size: 13 residues. Germline-derived CDR1 and CDR2 are SGHRS and YFSETQ. CDR3 amino acids: CASSLMGDYEQYF. The CDR3 DNA sequence: TGCGCCAGCAGCCTCATGGGGGACTACGAGCAGTACTTC.

This chain links TRBV9 with TRBJ2-1; 9 bases align to TRBD2. Germline V lookup: CDR1 SGDLS, CDR2 YYNGEE. The trim removed 4 bases at V and 7 bases at J, leaving 6 bases unmatched. This CDR3 is 14 amino acids long. The CDR3 loop reads CASSTGLARNEQFF. The CDR3 nucleotides read TGTGCCAGCAGCACCGGACTAGCGCGGAATGAGCAGTTCTTC. The full variable domain, completed using reference TRBV9 and TRBJ2-1, is DSGVTQTPKHLITATGQRVTLRCSPRSGDLSVYWYQQSLDQGLQFLIQYYNGEERAKGNILERFSAQQFPDLHSELNLSSLELGDSALYFCASSTGLARNEQFFGPGTRLTVL.

The V call is TRBV29-1, the J call TRBJ2-7; TRBD1 or TRBD2 may be the D gene (6 bases each). V was cut by 3 bases and J by 6 bases, with 12 bases left in between. The CDR3 runs to 12 residues. Germline lookup yields CDR1 SQVTM and CDR2 ANQGSEA. This chain's CDR3 is CSVETGAGEQYF. In DNA, the CDR3 is TGCAGCGTTGAGACAGGAGCGGGCGAGCAGTACTTC.

The rearrangement joins TRBV11-3 to TRBJ2-5; D is undetermined. Germline V gene sequence: CDR1 SGHNT, CDR2 YENEEA. Trimming shortened V by 2 bases and J by 4 bases, and 8 bases separated the two germline ends. This CDR3 contains 13 residues. CDR3 nucleotides: TGTGCCAGCAGCTTATTCGTGGGAGAGACCCAGTACTTC. Its translation is CASSLFVGETQYF.

The chain joins TRBV4-1 to TRBJ1-5; D unclear. The V gene's germline CDR1 is MGHRA and CDR2 YSYEKL. Trimming took 4 bases from V and 0 from J, leaving 13 bases between them. The CDR3 length is 16 residues. CDR3 sequence reads: CASSPIDVDSNQPQHF. CDR3 nucleotides: TGCGCCAGCAGCCCTATTGATGTTGATAGCAATCAGCCCCAGCATTTT.

The V call is TRBV10-3, the J call TRBJ1-2; 8 bases agree with TRBD1. Losses at the gene ends were 7 bases for V and 2 bases for J; bases not matched to a gene: 3. This CDR3 is 13 amino acids long. Germline V gives CDR1 ENHRY, CDR2 SYGVKD. The CDR3 protein is CAITGGKNYGYTF. In nucleotides, the CDR3 is TGTGCCATCACAGGGGGCAAGAACTATGGCTACACCTTC.

V gene TRBV7-3 combines with J gene TRBJ2-3; the D is unclear. The germline CDR1 and CDR2 sequences are SGHTA and FQGTGA. With 3 bases removed from V and 0 bases from J, the gap between germline ends came to 10 bases. The CDR3 has 15 amino acids. Here the CDR3 DNA reads TGTGCCAGCAGCTTGGACGGCTTTAGCACAGATACGCAGTATTTT. Its protein product is CASSLDGFSTDTQYF.

The V and J genes are TRBV30 and TRBJ2-7; 10 bases fit TRBD1. Per germline, CDR1 GTSNPN and CDR2 SVGIG (reference sequence). CDR3 length: 14 residues. Trimming cost V 2 bases and J 6 bases; bases outside gene matches: 7. The CDR3 DNA sequence: TGTGCCTGGAGTCGTGGACAGGGGGGTTCCGAGCAGTACTTC. Amino acids: CAWSRGQGGSEQYF.

The rearrangement links TRBV20-1 to TRBJ2-7; D perhaps matches TRBD2 (7 bases). CDR3 length equals 15 residues. CDR1 is DFQATT, CDR2 SNEGSKA, per germline (reference sequence). The V end lost 3 bases, the J end lost 1 base, and 16 bases lay between the germline ends. The CDR3, as DNA: TGCAGTGCTAGGGGGGGGGCGGGGCCTTCCTACGAGCAGTACTTC. Its protein product is CSARGGAGPSYEQYF.

The chain is built from TRBV12-3 or TRBV12-4 and TRBJ2-5, with 8 bases aligning to TRBD1. The V gene end was trimmed by 5 bases and the J gene end by 2 bases; junction bases not matched to a gene: 4. The CDR3 loop spans 14 amino acids. In DNA form, the CDR3 reads TGTGCCAGCAGTCCATACAGGGGGCAAGAGACCCAGTACTTC. Encoded protein: CASSPYRGQETQYF.